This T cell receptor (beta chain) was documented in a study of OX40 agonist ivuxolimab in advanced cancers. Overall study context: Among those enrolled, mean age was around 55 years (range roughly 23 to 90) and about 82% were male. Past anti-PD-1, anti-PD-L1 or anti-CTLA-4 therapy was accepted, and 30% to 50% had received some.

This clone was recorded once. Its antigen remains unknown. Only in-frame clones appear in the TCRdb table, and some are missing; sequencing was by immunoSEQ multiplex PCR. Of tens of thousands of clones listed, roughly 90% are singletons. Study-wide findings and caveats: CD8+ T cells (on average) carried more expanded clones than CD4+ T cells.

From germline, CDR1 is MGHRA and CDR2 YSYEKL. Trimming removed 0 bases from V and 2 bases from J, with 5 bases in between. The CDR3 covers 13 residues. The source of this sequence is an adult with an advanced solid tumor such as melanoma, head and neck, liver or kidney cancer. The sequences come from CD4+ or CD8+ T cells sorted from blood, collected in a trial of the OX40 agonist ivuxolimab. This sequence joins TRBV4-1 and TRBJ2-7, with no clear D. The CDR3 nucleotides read TGCGCCAGCAGCCAAGATGAAACCTACGAGCAGTACTTC. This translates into CASSQDETYEQYF.